This TCR beta chain was captured by sequencing in a study of T cells in Graves' hyperthyroidism and ophthalmopathy. General study findings and limits: Within blood appeared most thyroid clonotypes that had expanded above 0.001. Ophthalmopathy and stable hyperthyroidism were told apart by a 13 V-J model.

The CDR3 length is 15 residues. Germline values: CDR1 SGDLS, CDR2 YYNGEE. Thyroid ultrasound and orbital computed tomography, with clinical symptoms and serum thyroxine and TRAb, informed diagnoses. With regard to this clonotype: The antigen is not known. One end of the junction fails to match germline, which may point to a read error.

TCR beta CDR3 sequences were amplified from RNA transcripts. An initial round of RT-PCR targeting the TCR CDR3 relied on the HTBI primer set. TCRdb passed the multiplex PCR reads through MiXCR, listing each CDR3 protein once. The table includes about 570,000 distinct CDR3 sequences, about 43% detected once. Material: peripheral blood or thyroid tissue (not recorded which). The chain combines TRBV9 with TRBJ1-6, with D unresolved. The clonotype was recovered from an adult woman with Graves' disease, either hyperthyroidism or ophthalmopathy (not recorded which). As DNA, the CDR3 is TGTGCCGGCAGCGTAGGCGGTGACGGTTTGGTTCCCCTCCGCTTT. It codes for CAGSVGGDGLVPLRF.